The 23 T cell receptor beta chains below were found in one sample sequenced in a study of T-cell memory formation after mild COVID-19. TCRdb called the 5' RACE reads again in MiXCR, with one record for every CDR3 protein. The sample comprises some 160,000 distinct CDR3 sequences, roughly 30% of which are singletons, and 12% rests with the top ten. The source material was PBMCs or a T cell subset sorted from them (not recorded which). All receptors derive from an adult woman who had mild COVID-19 (a few samples of this study predate the infection). Cell type and time point are not known.

The rearrangement links TRBV5-1 to TRBJ2-1; D is perhaps TRBD2 (6 bases). V was trimmed by 6 bases and J by 4 bases, leaving 23 bases between them. The CDR3 is made up of 17 amino acids. Germline lookup yields CDR1 SGHRS and CDR2 YFSETQ. The CDR3 loop reads CASTLGGELGGYNEQFF. For the CDR3, the DNA is TGCGCCAGCACCCTGGGGGGAGAGCTCGGAGGGTACAATGAGCAGTTCTTC.

V and J are TRBV5-5 and TRBJ2-7; 10 nucleotides line up with TRBD1. The CDR3 runs to 15 residues. Germline assignment: CDR1 SGHKS and CDR2 YYEKEE (reference sequence). The V and J ends lost 3 bases and 2 bases, in that order; junction bases with no gene match: 5. The CDR3, as DNA: TGTGCCAGCAGCTACCAGACAGGGGGCGCCTACGAGCAGTACTTC. Protein sequence: CASSYQTGGAYEQYF. Together with reference TRBV5-5 and TRBJ2-7, the CDR3 gives the full variable domain: DAGVTQSPTHLIKTRGQQVTLRCSPISGHKSVSWYQQVLGQGPQFIFQYYEKEERGRGNFPDRFSARQFPNYSSELNVNALLLGDSALYLCASSYQTGGAYEQYFGPGTRLTVT.

This clonotype was seen a few times. The limits of the CDR3 on the DNA are not certain, so only TCRdb's listed CDR3 is given. The chain carries TRBV7-3 and TRBJ2-5; whether TRBD2, the table's D call, matches the DNA was not checked. Germline lookup yields CDR1 SGHTA and CDR2 FQGTGA. The CDR3 has 15 residues if both end residues are counted. CDR3 loop: CASSLTPSGRETQYF.

This chain joins TRBV5-5 and TRBJ2-2; 12 positions match TRBD1. J was trimmed by 7 bases and V by 3 bases; bases with no gene match: 4. The germline gives CDR1 SGHKS, CDR2 YYEKEE (reference sequence). The CDR3 loop spans 15 amino acids. The CDR3 bases are TGTGCCAGCAGCTCCGGGACAGGGGGCTTCGGGGAGCTGTTTTTT. Translation: CASSSGTGGFGELFF.

This clonotype was seen only a few times. The chain is built from TRBV6-5 and TRBJ2-1, with 7 bases matching TRBD1. The trim removed 6 bases at V and 4 bases at J, leaving 12 bases unmatched. Germline CDR1 MNHEY, CDR2 SVGAGI. This CDR3 region has 16 residues. The CDR3 nucleotides are TGTGCCAGCAGCCGAACGAGGGGGCTTACTTACAATGAGCAGTTCTTC. Residues: CASSRTRGLTYNEQFF.

About this clonotype: A read error may account for a junction end that differs from germline. The genes are TRBV4-3 and TRBJ2-2, with D possibly matching TRBD2 (5 bases). This CDR3 region has 13 residues. Germline CDR1 is LGHNA and CDR2 is YSLEER. CDR3 protein: CASSRTNTGEPFF. CDR3 nucleotides: TGCGCCAGCTCGAGGACGAACACCGGGGAGCCGTTTTTT.

This chain connects TRBV5-8 to TRBJ2-7; no reliable D call. This CDR3 region has 14 residues. V lost 4 bases and J 0 bases, leaving 11 bases between the germline ends. In germline, CDR1 is SGHTS, CDR2 YDEGEE. The CDR3 sequence is CASSPRPHSYEQYF. As DNA, the CDR3 is TGTGCCAGCAGCCCCCGGCCGCACTCCTACGAGCAGTACTTC.

The chain couples TRBV29-1 to TRBJ2-7; TRBD1 matches at 9 bases. This CDR3 has 12 amino acids. V dropped 7 bases and J dropped 10; count of bases not matched to a gene: 11. Germline CDR1 reads SQVTM; CDR2 reads ANQGSEA. CDR3 sequence: CSGGTGKGIQYF. For the CDR3, the DNA is TGCAGCGGAGGGACAGGGAAGGGGATCCAGTACTTC.

The chain has TRBV7-6 and TRBJ2-3, with unresolved D. This CDR3 comprises 17 residues. The germline CDR1 and CDR2 sequences are SGHVS and FNYEAQ. Trimming took 0 bases from V and 2 from J, leaving 15 bases between them. The CDR3 coding sequence is TGTGCCAGCAGCTTAGCGGTCCGCTGTGGAAACACAGATACGCAGTATTTT. This encodes CASSLAVRCGNTDTQYF. Complete variable domain (other parts from reference TRBV7-6 and TRBJ2-3): GAGVSQSPRYKVTKRGQDVALRCDPISGHVSLYWYRQALGQGPEFLTYFNYEAQQDKSGLPNDRFSAERPEGSISTLTIQRTEQRDSAMYRCASSLAVRCGNTDTQYFGPGTRLTVL.

This rearrangement joins TRBV11-3 to TRBJ2-1, with 11 positions matching TRBD2. This CDR3 spans 17 amino acids. Germline-derived CDR1 and CDR2 are SGHNT and YENEEA. With V trimmed by 0 bases and J by 3 bases, 4 bases remained unmatched. CDR3 nucleotide sequence: TGTGCCAGCAGCTTAGAGACTAGCGGGGACCTCTACAATGAGCAGTTCTTC. This codes for CASSLETSGDLYNEQFF. Looking up the rest from reference TRBV11-3 and TRBJ2-1 gives the full variable domain: EAGVVQSPRYKIIEKKQPVAFWCNPISGHNTLYWYLQNLGQGPELLIRYENEEAVDDSQLPKDRFSAERLKGVDSTLKIQPAELGDSAVYLCASSLETSGDLYNEQFFGPGTRLTVL.

The V call is TRBV6-6, the J call TRBJ1-2; D not resolved. CDR1 is MNHNY, CDR2 SVGAGI, per germline (reference sequence). V gave up 3 bases and J gave up 4 bases, with 12 bases separating them. The CDR3 consists of 14 residues. In DNA, the CDR3 is TGTGCCAGCAGTTATCCTCCACAGATCTATGGCTACACCTTC. Protein product: CASSYPPQIYGYTF.

This clonotype was counted only a few times. The chain uses TRBV12-5 and TRBJ2-1, with D possibly being TRBD2 (5 bases). The CDR3 contains 14 residues. Germline V gene lookup returns CDR1 LGHNT and CDR2 FRNRAP. V lost 5 bases and J lost 9, with 17 bases in between. The CDR3 DNA sequence: TGTGCTAGTGGTCTATTCGCGGGTAGCGCTGAGCAGTTCTTC. Translation gives CASGLFAGSAEQFF. Complete variable domain (other parts from reference TRBV12-5 and TRBJ2-1): DARVTQTPRHKVTEMGQEVTMRCQPILGHNTVFWYRQTMMQGLELLAYFRNRAPLDDSGMPKDRFSAEMPDATLATLKIQPSEPRDSAVYFCASGLFAGSAEQFFGPGTRLTVL.

The V gene is TRBV5-1, the J gene TRBJ1-2; the match to TRBD1 covers 7 bases. The germline gives CDR1 SGHRS, CDR2 YFSETQ. J lost 8 bases, V lost 4 bases, and 11 bases had no gene match. This CDR3 is built from 14 residues. CDR3 sequence (DNA): TGCGCCAGCAGCGAGCAGGGGGATGGTAGAGGCTACACCTTC. Amino acid sequence: CASSEQGDGRGYTF.

This clonotype occurred a few times. The V call is TRBV21-1, the J call TRBJ2-5; the DNA was not compared with TRBD1, the D call given in the table. TRBV21-1 is a pseudogene locus. The CDR3 is made up of 17 amino acids. CDR3 in amino acids: CASSKGGDRGKQETQYF. CDR3 sequence (DNA): TGTGCCAGCAGCAAAGGGGGGGACAGGGGGAAACAAGAGACCCAGTACTTC.

This clonotype was counted only a few times. The chain couples TRBV12-3 or TRBV12-4 to TRBJ2-1; 10 bases match TRBD2. J was trimmed by 7 bases and V by 3 bases; bases with no gene match: 6. The CDR3 has 15 amino acids. The CDR3 loop is CASSLPSGSKNEQFF. The CDR3 DNA reads TGTGCCAGCAGTTTGCCTAGCGGGAGTAAGAATGAGCAGTTCTTC.

This clonotype was counted between two and nine times. The genes are TRBV18 and TRBJ2-3, with D perhaps TRBD2 (5 bases). This CDR3 comprises 15 residues. CDR1 is KGHSH, CDR2 LQKENI, per germline. V lost 2 bases to trimming and J lost 1 base, with 10 bases between them. Written as DNA, the CDR3 is TGTGCCAGCTCACCAACCGCGGGCCGCACAGATACGCAGTATTTT. It is translated as CASSPTAGRTDTQYF.

This clonotype was found a few times. V and J are TRBV3-1 and TRBJ2-1, with D tentatively TRBD2 (6 bases). The V end was cut by 4 bases, the J end by 10 bases, with 14 bases between. The CDR3 length is 13 residues. Germline-derived CDR1 and CDR2 are LGHDT and YNNKEL (reference sequence). The chain's CDR3 is CASSPGTQLEQFF. The DNA for the CDR3 is TGTGCCAGCAGCCCGGGGACTCAGTTAGAGCAGTTCTTC.

The rearrangement uses TRBV7-2 and TRBJ2-7; TRBD2 is a possible D gene (6 bases). Germline V CDR1 and CDR2: SGHTA, FQGNSA. V gave up 5 bases and J gave up 8 bases, with 13 bases separating them. This CDR3 comprises 12 residues. CDR3 sequence (DNA): TGTGCCAGCAGCCTGAACGGGGGAAAGCAGTACTTC. This encodes CASSLNGGKQYF.

The count of this clonotype is one. The chain employs TRBV15 and TRBJ1-1; D gene unclear. V lost 4 bases, J lost 2 bases, and 8 bases lay in between. Germline values: CDR1 LNHNV, CDR2 YYDKDF (reference sequence). The CDR3 contains 13 residues. The CDR3 here is CATSNVINTEAFF. The CDR3 DNA follows: TGTGCCACCAGCAACGTAATTAACACTGAAGCTTTCTTT. The variable domain in full, completed from reference TRBV15 and TRBJ1-1, reads DAMVIQNPRYQVTQFGKPVTLSCSQTLNHNVMYWYQQKSSQAPKLLFHYYDKDFNNEADTPDNFQSRRPNTSFCFLDIRSPGLGDTAMYLCATSNVINTEAFFGQGTRLTVV.

This clonotype appeared many times. This rearrangement joins TRBV5-5 to TRBJ2-3; D is unresolved. This CDR3 contains 14 residues. CDR1 is SGHKS, CDR2 YYEKEE, per germline (reference sequence). Trimming cost V 0 bases and J 0 bases, with 5 bases left between them. For the CDR3, the DNA is TGTGCCAGCAGCTTGGGACAAAGCACAGATACGCAGTATTTT. As protein: CASSLGQSTDTQYF.

Only one count was recorded for this clonotype. The rearrangement links TRBV12-3 or TRBV12-4 to TRBJ2-3, with TRBD2 matching 9 bases. The V and J ends lost 4 bases and 2 bases, in that order; junction bases with no gene match: 4. This CDR3 has 15 residues. The CDR3 DNA reads TGTGCCAGCAGTTCAGCGGGGGGTATCACAGATACGCAGTATTTT. It codes for CASSSAGGITDTQYF.

The J gene is TRBJ2-5, the V gene TRBV20-1; 13 bases match TRBD2. V shed 0 bases, J shed 4 bases, and the junction held 14 bases outside the gene matches. Per the germline V gene, CDR1 is DFQATT and CDR2 is SNEGSKA (reference sequence). This CDR3 spans 19 amino acids. The CDR3 reads CSARDPVTSGGAVRETQYF. CDR3 coding DNA: TGCAGTGCTAGAGATCCCGTTACTAGCGGGGGGGCCGTCCGAGAGACCCAGTACTTC.

V gene TRBV18 combines with J gene TRBJ2-1; 10 positions agree with TRBD2. The CDR3 contains 15 residues. V shed 5 bases and J 7 bases; nucleotides not matched to a gene: 8. CDR1 and CDR2 (germline): KGHSH, LQKENI. CDR3 protein: CASSILAGGSNEQFF. The CDR3 DNA reads TGTGCCAGCTCAATCTTAGCGGGAGGTAGTAATGAGCAGTTCTTC. Full variable domain (outside the CDR3, taken from reference TRBV18 and TRBJ2-1): NAGVMQNPRHLVRRRGQEARLRCSPMKGHSHVYWYRQLPEEGLKFMVYLQKENIIDESGMPKERFSAEFPKEGPSILRIQQVVRGDSAAYFCASSILAGGSNEQFFGPGTRLTVL.